Following are 20 T cell receptor beta chains from one sample sequenced in a study of T cells in Graves' hyperthyroidism and ophthalmopathy. The source material, RNA transcripts, was used to amplify TCR beta CDR3 regions. TCR CDR3 underwent first-round RT-PCR with the HTBI primer set. TCRdb redid the calling of the multiplex PCR reads with MiXCR, one entry per CDR3 protein. Seen here are 300,000 or so distinct CDR3 sequences, 15% to 20% observed once, and the top ten hold about half. Sequences were obtained from blood. The receptors come from a woman in her forties or fifties with Graves' hyperthyroidism.

This clonotype was found a few times. The chain uses TRBV19 and TRBJ2-7; 9 nucleotides line up with TRBD1. Germline CDR1 LNHDA, CDR2 SQIVND (reference sequence). V was pared by 5 bases and J by 4 bases, with 12 bases of the junction left unmatched. The CDR3 consists of 16 residues. The CDR3 DNA sequence: TGTGCCAGTAGTCCTACGACCGGGACAGGGAAATACGAGCAGTACTTC. It is translated as CASSPTTGTGKYEQYF.

As concerns this clonotype: The CDR3 does not end in the conserved phenylalanine or tryptophan, so this is likely a read error. V and J are TRBV2 and TRBJ1-1; tentative D call: TRBD1 (5 bases). CDR3 length equals 13 residues. The germline gives CDR1 SNHLY, CDR2 FYNNEI. V was cut by 4 bases and J by 4 bases, with 10 bases left in between. The CDR3 is CASSGTRGTEAFV. The CDR3 DNA is TGTGCCAGCAGTGGGACAAGGGGCACTGAAGCTTTCGTT.

V is TRBV13 and J is TRBJ2-3; 8 bases agree with TRBD2. The CDR3 is made up of 12 amino acids. V shed 5 bases, J shed 6 bases, and the junction held 1 base outside the gene matches. Germline V lookup: CDR1 PRHDT, CDR2 FYEKMQ (reference sequence). The CDR3 loop reads CASSGLADTQYF. The CDR3 bases are TGTGCCAGCAGCGGACTAGCCGATACGCAGTATTTT.

The rearrangement links TRBV6-1 to TRBJ1-3; unclear D gene. The germline gives CDR1 MNHNS, CDR2 SASEGT. Trimming removed 6 bases at V and 4 bases at J, with 13 bases between. This CDR3 spans 14 amino acids. CDR3 DNA sequence: TGTGCCAGCAGGGATCTCGGCTCGGGAAACACCATATATTTT. Residues: CASRDLGSGNTIYF.

The CDR3 sequence: CASSLGPPEAGGYETQYF. The CDR3 DNA sequence: TGTGCCAGCAGCTTAGGCCCCCCGGAAGCGGGAGGATACGAGACCCAGTACTTC. V usage is TRBV7-3 and J usage is TRBJ2-5, with 9 nucleotides matching TRBD2. Germline CDR1 SGHTA, CDR2 FQGTGA. CDR3 length: 18 residues. Trimming at V came to 2 bases and at J to 5 bases, leaving 15 bases not matched to a gene.

The chain couples TRBV29-1 to TRBJ2-3; D uncertain. V was clipped by 6 bases and J by 5 bases, with 15 bases between them. This CDR3 region has 13 residues. Germline CDR1 and CDR2: SQVTM and ANQGSEA. This chain's CDR3 is CSVSTDRGDTQYF. CDR3 in DNA: TGCAGCGTATCGACGGATAGAGGAGATACGCAGTATTTT.

This clonotype has just a few counts. The V and J genes are TRBV12-3 or TRBV12-4 and TRBJ2-1; TRBD1 matches 8 bases. The CDR3 covers 13 residues. Trimming at V came to 6 bases and at J to 8 bases, leaving 6 bases not matched to a gene. Here the CDR3 reads CASRQGGRDEQFF. The CDR3 DNA reads as TGTGCCAGCAGACAGGGGGGCAGAGATGAGCAGTTCTTC.

This clonotype was seen repeatedly, ten times or more. The CDR3 sequence: CAISESPGLAGESDTQYF. CDR3 DNA: TGTGCCATCAGTGAGTCGCCCGGACTAGCGGGAGAGTCGGATACGCAGTATTTT. The chain has TRBV10-3 and TRBJ2-3; 13 bases map to TRBD2. The V segment lost 0 bases and the J segment 6 bases; nucleotides outside the gene matches: 9. The germline V gene has CDR1 ENHRY and CDR2 SYGVKD. The length of the CDR3 is 18 residues.

This clonotype was recorded at least ten times. The rearrangement joins TRBV13 to TRBJ2-5; TRBD1 matches at 7 bases. This CDR3 contains 14 residues. Germline CDR1 and CDR2: PRHDT and FYEKMQ (reference sequence). V shed 2 bases, J shed 5 bases, and the junction held 5 bases outside the gene matches. CDR3 coding DNA: TGTGCCAGCAGCTTAAGAGGGGGCCAGGAGACCCAGTACTTC. It yields the protein CASSLRGGQETQYF. Drawing the rest from reference TRBV13 and TRBJ2-5, the complete variable domain is AAGVIQSPRHLIKEKRETATLKCYPIPRHDTVYWYQQGPGQDPQFLISFYEKMQSDKGSIPDRFSAQQFSDYHSELNMSSLELGDSALYFCASSLRGGQETQYFGPGTRLLVL.

For the CDR3, the DNA is TGCGCCAGCAGCTTGGTATTAGTCACAGATACGCAGTATTTT. Encoded protein: CASSLVLVTDTQYF. This chain uses TRBV5-1 with TRBJ2-3, with no clear D. This CDR3 is 14 amino acids long. Per germline, CDR1 SGHRS and CDR2 YFSETQ. V was shortened by 0 bases and J by 2 bases, with 7 bases between the two germline ends.

This clonotype is a singleton in its sample. The junction shows a germline mismatch at one end, possibly a read error. The chain links TRBV30 to TRBJ2-3, with D maybe TRBD2 (5 bases). Germline CDR1 and CDR2: GTSNPN and SVGIG (reference sequence). This CDR3 has 15 residues. CDR3 nucleotide sequence: TGTGCCCGGAGTGTTAGCGCCGACCGAGGGAATACGCAGTATTTT. Translated, it gives CARSVSADRGNTQYF.

This clonotype was counted at least ten times. V and J are TRBV7-3 and TRBJ2-1, with a tentative D call TRBD1 (6 bases). V gave up 2 bases and J gave up 9 bases, with 11 bases separating them. CDR3 length: 13 amino acids. Germline V gives CDR1 SGHTA, CDR2 FQGTGA. CDR3: CASSLEGVGEQFF. The CDR3 nucleotides read TGTGCCAGCAGCTTAGAGGGGGTCGGTGAGCAGTTCTTC. The whole variable domain, remainder taken from reference TRBV7-3 and TRBJ2-1, is GAGVSQTPSNKVTEKGKYVELRCDPISGHTALYWYRQSLGQGPEFLIYFQGTGAADDSGLPNDRFFAVRPEGSVSTLKIQRTERGDSAVYLCASSLEGVGEQFFGPGTRLTVL.

About this clonotype: A much larger clone differs from this one at a single base, so this may be a read error. The chain recombines TRBV2 with TRBJ1-1, with D possibly matching TRBD1 (5 bases). The CDR3 consists of 14 residues. The germline V gene encodes CDR1 SNHLY and CDR2 FYNNEI. The CDR3 nucleotides read TGTGCCAACAGTGAACAGGACCGAGGAACTGAAGCTTTCTTT. It encodes CANSEQDRGTEAFF.

This clonotype was counted between two and nine times. The chain uses TRBV20-1 and TRBJ1-4; unclear D gene. Germline V gene sequence: CDR1 DFQATT, CDR2 SNEGSKA (reference sequence). Deletions cut 3 bases from V and 8 bases from J, with 10 bases between. This CDR3 comprises 12 residues. CDR3 DNA sequence: TGCAGTGCTAGGGACCGCTACGAAAAACTGTTTTTT. It yields the protein CSARDRYEKLFF.

The chain is built from TRBV20-1 and TRBJ1-6; maybe TRBD1 (6 bases). The germline V and J ends were trimmed by 6 bases and 6 bases, with 12 bases remaining between them. Germline V gene lookup returns CDR1 DFQATT and CDR2 SNEGSKA (reference sequence). CDR3 length: 13 residues. CDR3 coding DNA: TGCAGTGCGCCCGGACAGCTTAATTCACCCCTCCACTTT. Translated, it gives CSAPGQLNSPLHF.

About this clonotype: A read error may be the cause here, since a much bigger clone is one base away. This rearrangement joins TRBV28 to TRBJ2-7; 7 bases align to TRBD1. The length of the CDR3 is 14 residues. CDR1 and CDR2 (germline): MDHEN, SYDVKM. CDR3 loop: CAGSEQGVMDEQYF. CDR3 coding DNA: TGTGCCGGCAGTGAGCAGGGGGTCATGGACGAGCAGTACTTC.

This clonotype was counted only a few times. The rearrangement joins TRBV12-3 or TRBV12-4 to TRBJ1-3; maybe TRBD1 (6 bases). V was cut by 5 bases and J by 3 bases, with 8 bases left in between. The CDR3 is 13 amino acids. CDR3 residues: CASSVGGGNTIYF. The CDR3 DNA sequence: TGTGCCAGCAGTGTAGGGGGTGGAAACACCATATATTTT.

This clonotype was recorded many times. V and J are TRBV20-1 and TRBJ2-3; D not certain. This CDR3 comprises 11 residues. Germline V CDR1 and CDR2: DFQATT, SNEGSKA (reference sequence). The CDR3 nucleotides read TGCAGCCCGTTAGCTCGAGATACGCAGTATTTT. Its translation: CSPLARDTQYF.

The chain is built from TRBV6-1 and TRBJ2-5, with a tentative D call TRBD1 (5 bases). Trimming shortened V by 4 bases and J by 13 bases, and 16 bases separated the two germline ends. The CDR3 runs to 12 residues. Germline CDR1 and CDR2: MNHNS and SASEGT. The CDR3 loop reads CASSGETETGYF. The CDR3 nucleotides are TGTGCCAGCAGTGGAGAGACAGAGACCGGGTACTTC.

There are a few counts of this clonotype. The chain couples TRBV7-9 to TRBJ2-1; 8 bases map to TRBD2. The CDR3 has 17 residues. Trimming cost V 4 bases and J 6 bases; bases outside gene matches: 14. Germline V gene lookup returns CDR1 SEHNR and CDR2 FQNEAQ (reference sequence). DNA of the CDR3: TGTGCCAGCAGCTCCCCGGGAGGGGACCCAAAAACCAATGAGCAGTTCTTC. It specifies CASSSPGGDPKTNEQFF.